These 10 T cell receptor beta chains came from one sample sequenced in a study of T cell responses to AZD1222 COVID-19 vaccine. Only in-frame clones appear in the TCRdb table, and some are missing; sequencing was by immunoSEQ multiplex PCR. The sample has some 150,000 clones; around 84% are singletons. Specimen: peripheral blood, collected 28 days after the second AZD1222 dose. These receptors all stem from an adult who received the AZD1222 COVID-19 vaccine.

The CDR3 DNA reads as TGTGCCAGCAGCTGGACACGGGGGCCAGAGACCCAGTACTTC. Amino acids: CASSWTRGPETQYF. The rearrangement joins TRBV7-9 to TRBJ2-5, with D perhaps being TRBD1 or TRBD2 (6 bases each). Trimming pared 4 bases from V and 4 bases from J, leaving 13 bases between. The CDR3 is made up of 14 amino acids. The V gene's germline CDR1 is SEHNR and CDR2 FQNEAQ (reference sequence).

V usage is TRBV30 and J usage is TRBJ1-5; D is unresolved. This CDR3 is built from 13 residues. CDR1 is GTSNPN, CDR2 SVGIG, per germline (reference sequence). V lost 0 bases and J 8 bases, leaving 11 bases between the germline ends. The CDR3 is CAWSVGIGEPQHF. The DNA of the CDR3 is TGTGCCTGGAGTGTAGGGATCGGGGAGCCCCAGCATTTT.

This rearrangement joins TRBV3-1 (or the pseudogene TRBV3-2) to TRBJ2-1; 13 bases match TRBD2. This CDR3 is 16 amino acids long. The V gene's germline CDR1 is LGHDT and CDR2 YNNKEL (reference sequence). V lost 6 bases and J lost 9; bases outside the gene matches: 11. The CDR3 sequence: CASRGSLTSGGTEQFF. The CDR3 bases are TGTGCCAGCAGGGGCTCGTTGACTAGCGGGGGGACTGAGCAGTTCTTC.

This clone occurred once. This CDR3 reads CASALGGLKETQYF. In nucleotides, the CDR3 is TGTGCCAGCGCCCTTGGAGGGCTAAAAGAGACCCAGTACTTC. This chain joins TRBV6-5 and TRBJ2-5; D possibly corresponds to TRBD2 (6 bases). The CDR3 length is 14 residues. V dropped 8 bases and J dropped 3 bases, with 16 bases sitting between them. The germline CDR1 and CDR2 sequences are MNHEY and SVGAGI.

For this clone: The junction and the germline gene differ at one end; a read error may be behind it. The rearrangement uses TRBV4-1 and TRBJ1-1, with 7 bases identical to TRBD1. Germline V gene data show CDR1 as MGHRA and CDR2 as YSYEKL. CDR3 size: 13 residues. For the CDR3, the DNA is TGCGCCAGCAGCCAAGTCGGGACAGTCGCCCCATCCTTT. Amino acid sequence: CASSQVGTVAPSF.

In nucleotides, the CDR3 is TGCGCCAGCAGCTCAATGTGGGATCAGCCCCAGCATTTT. Protein sequence: CASSSMWDQPQHF. The gene calls are TRBV10-2 and TRBJ1-5; D not resolved. Trimming stripped 6 bases from V and 5 bases from J, with 11 bases between. Germline CDR1 reads WSHSY; CDR2 reads SAAADI. The CDR3 covers 13 residues.

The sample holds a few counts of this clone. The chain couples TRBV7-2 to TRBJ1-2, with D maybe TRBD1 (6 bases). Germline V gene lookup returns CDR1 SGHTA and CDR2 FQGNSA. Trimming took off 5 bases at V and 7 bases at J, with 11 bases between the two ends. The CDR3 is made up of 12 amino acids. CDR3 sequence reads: CASSNRASGYTF. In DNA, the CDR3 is TGTGCCAGCAGCAACAGGGCCTCTGGCTACACCTTC. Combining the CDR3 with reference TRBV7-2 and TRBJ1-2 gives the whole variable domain GAGVSQSPSNKVTEKGKDVELRCDPISGHTALYWYRQSLGQGLEFLIYFQGNSAPDKSGLPSDRFSAERTGGSVSTLTIQRTQQEDSAVYLCASSNRASGYTFGSGTRLTVV.

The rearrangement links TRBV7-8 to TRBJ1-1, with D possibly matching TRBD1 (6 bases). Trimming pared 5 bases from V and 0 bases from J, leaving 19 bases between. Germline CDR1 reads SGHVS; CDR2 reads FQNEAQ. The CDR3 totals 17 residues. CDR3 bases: TGTGCCAGCAGCATCGGACCCCCACAGGGTATGAACACTGAAGCTTTCTTT. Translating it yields CASSIGPPQGMNTEAFF.

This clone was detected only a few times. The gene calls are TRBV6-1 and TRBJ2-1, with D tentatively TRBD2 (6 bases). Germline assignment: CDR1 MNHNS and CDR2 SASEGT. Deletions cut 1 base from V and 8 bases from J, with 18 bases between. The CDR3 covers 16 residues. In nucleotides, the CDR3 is TGTGCCAGCAGTGAAGTTAGTCTAGCGAGCTGGGATGAGCAGTTCTTC. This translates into CASSEVSLASWDEQFF.

CDR3 in DNA: TGTGCCAGCAGCTTAAGTAGAGGGGCCAATTCACCCCTCCACTTT. This encodes CASSLSRGANSPLHF. The rearrangement links TRBV7-9 to TRBJ1-6; tentative D call: TRBD1 (5 bases). The V gene's germline CDR1 is SEHNR and CDR2 FQNEAQ (reference sequence). This CDR3 region has 15 residues. The ends were cut back, 2 bases at V and 7 bases at J, with 12 bases in the middle.